These T cell receptor beta chains were read from a single sample in a study of cytomegalovirus exposure and HLA in healthy donors. Generated by immunoSEQ multiplex PCR, the TCRdb table keeps only in-frame clones and is missing some. The table records approximately 170,000 clones, 77% of them present only once. The sample was PBMCs. All receptors derive from a male donor in good health and CMV-seropositive. The CDR3 runs from the conserved cysteine through the conserved F or W. The D gene is left open where the match is weak. Expanded clones get a size class; other rows say once, few or many, or leave the size out.

j_call: TRBJ1-2
cdr3_length: 14
clone_size: NA
v_call: TRBV7-9
d_call: NA
cdr3_aa: CASSLNGESGGYTF
cdr3_nt: TGTGCCAGCAGCTTAAATGGGGAATCAGGGGGCTACACCTTC

j_call: TRBJ1-4
cdr3_length: 17
clone_size: NA
v_call: TRBV6-1
d_call: TRBD1
cdr3_aa: CASSEPGQGATNEKLFF
cdr3_nt: TGTGCCAGCAGTGAACCCGGACAGGGGGCAACTAATGAAAAACTGTTTTTT

j_call: TRBJ1-5
cdr3_length: 16
clone_size: NA
v_call: TRBV15
d_call: NA
cdr3_aa: CATSRGRGEGNQPQHF
cdr3_nt: TGTGCCACCAGCAGAGGGAGGGGAGAGGGCAATCAGCCCCAGCATTTT

j_call: TRBJ2-5
cdr3_length: 13
clone_size: once
v_call: TRBV7-9
d_call: NA
cdr3_aa: CASRLPVEETQYF
cdr3_nt: TGTGCCAGCAGGCTCCCGGTTGAGGAGACCCAGTACTTC

j_call: TRBJ1-1
cdr3_length: 17
clone_size: few
v_call: TRBV10-1
d_call: TRBD1
cdr3_aa: CAGSDPGVWQGDTEAFF
cdr3_nt: TGCGCCGGCAGTGACCCCGGTGTTTGGCAGGGGGACACTGAAGCTTTCTTT

j_call: TRBJ1-5
cdr3_length: 16
clone_size: NA
v_call: TRBV6-1
d_call: TRBD1
cdr3_aa: CASSAPPGTGDQPQHF
cdr3_nt: TGTGCCAGCAGTGCCCCTCCCGGGACAGGGGATCAGCCCCAGCATTTT

j_call: TRBJ2-7
cdr3_length: 14
clone_size: NA
v_call: TRBV27
d_call: NA
cdr3_aa: CASSLYWGHYEQYF
cdr3_nt: TGTGCCAGCAGTTTATATTGGGGACACTACGAGCAGTACTTC

j_call: TRBJ1-2
cdr3_length: 16
clone_size: NA
v_call: TRBV13
d_call: NA
cdr3_aa: CASSSEGHTGRNGYTF
cdr3_nt: TGTGCCAGCAGCTCCGAGGGCCACACAGGGAGAAATGGCTACACCTTC

j_call: TRBJ2-5
cdr3_length: 15
clone_size: NA
v_call: TRBV2
d_call: TRBD2
cdr3_aa: CASSGVGSGGGTQYF
cdr3_nt: TGTGCCAGCAGTGGTGTGGGTAGCGGGGGCGGGACCCAGTACTTC

j_call: TRBJ2-3
cdr3_length: 14
clone_size: few
v_call: TRBV5-4
d_call: TRBD2
cdr3_aa: CASSSSGGAHTQYF
cdr3_nt: TGTGCCAGCAGCTCGAGCGGGGGGGCACATACGCAGTATTTT

j_call: TRBJ2-4
cdr3_length: 17
clone_size: NA
v_call: TRBV4-1
d_call: NA
cdr3_aa: CASTSTGQSLAKNIQYF
cdr3_nt: TGCGCCAGCACCTCGACTGGACAGTCTCTAGCCAAAAACATTCAGTACTTC

j_call: TRBJ2-3
cdr3_length: 15
clone_size: NA
v_call: TRBV18
d_call: TRBD1
cdr3_aa: CASSPSRQGKDTQYF
cdr3_nt: TGTGCCAGCTCACCATCCCGACAGGGGAAAGATACGCAGTATTTT

j_call: TRBJ2-5
cdr3_length: 13
clone_size: NA
v_call: TRBV27
d_call: NA
cdr3_aa: CASSSPKQGVQYF
cdr3_nt: TGTGCCAGCAGTTCCCCTAAGCAGGGCGTGCAGTACTTC

j_call: TRBJ1-5
cdr3_length: 15
clone_size: NA
v_call: TRBV6-6
d_call: TRBD1
cdr3_aa: CASSLGQASNQPQHF
cdr3_nt: TGTGCCAGCAGTCTGGGACAGGCCAGCAATCAGCCCCAGCATTTT

j_call: TRBJ1-2
cdr3_length: 13
clone_size: NA
v_call: TRBV5-6
d_call: TRBD1
cdr3_aa: CASSGTGAYGYTF
cdr3_nt: TGTGCCAGCAGCGGGACAGGGGCCTATGGCTACACCTTC

j_call: TRBJ1-2
cdr3_length: 14
clone_size: NA
v_call: TRBV19
d_call: NA
cdr3_aa: CASSIGARNYGYTF
cdr3_nt: TGTGCCAGTAGTATAGGAGCCAGGAACTATGGCTACACCTTC

j_call: TRBJ1-2
cdr3_length: 13
clone_size: NA
v_call: TRBV6-1
d_call: NA
cdr3_aa: CASNQGIGYGYTF
cdr3_nt: TGTGCCAGCAACCAGGGGATCGGCTATGGCTACACCTTC

j_call: TRBJ2-1
cdr3_length: 13
clone_size: NA
v_call: TRBV12-5
d_call: TRBD1
cdr3_aa: CASGLAHGQGEFF
cdr3_nt: TGTGCTAGTGGTTTGGCACATGGACAGGGCGAGTTCTTC

j_call: TRBJ1-1
cdr3_length: 14
clone_size: NA
v_call: TRBV10-3
d_call: TRBD1
cdr3_aa: CAISRGTGSTEAFF
cdr3_nt: TGTGCCATCAGTAGGGGGACAGGGAGCACTGAAGCTTTCTTT

j_call: TRBJ1-5
cdr3_length: 19
clone_size: NA
v_call: TRBV4-2
d_call: TRBD1
cdr3_aa: CASSQVRAGGGLNNQPQHF
cdr3_nt: TGTGCCAGCAGCCAAGTGAGGGCAGGGGGTGGATTGAATAATCAGCCCCAGCATTTT

j_call: TRBJ1-3
cdr3_length: 16
clone_size: NA
v_call: TRBV11-2
d_call: TRBD1
cdr3_aa: CASSSGTGVSGNTIYF
cdr3_nt: TGTGCCAGCAGTTCCGGGACAGGGGTTTCTGGAAACACCATATATTTT

j_call: TRBJ1-2
cdr3_length: 14
clone_size: NA
v_call: TRBV5-6
d_call: TRBD1
cdr3_aa: CASSPFGTDSGYTF
cdr3_nt: TGTGCCAGCAGCCCGTTTGGGACAGACTCTGGCTACACCTTC

j_call: TRBJ1-1
cdr3_length: 15
clone_size: NA
v_call: TRBV7-8
d_call: NA
cdr3_aa: CASSLAGGRDTEAFF
cdr3_nt: TGTGCCAGCAGCTTAGCCGGGGGGAGGGACACTGAAGCTTTCTTT

j_call: TRBJ2-1
cdr3_length: 17
clone_size: NA
v_call: TRBV4-1
d_call: TRBD1
cdr3_aa: CASSQDPETGPYNEQFF
cdr3_nt: TGCGCCAGCAGCCAAGATCCCGAGACAGGGCCTTACAATGAGCAGTTCTTC

j_call: TRBJ2-3
cdr3_length: 13
clone_size: NA
v_call: TRBV29-1
d_call: TRBD2
cdr3_aa: CSLKRGGTDTQYF
cdr3_nt: TGCAGCTTGAAGCGGGGGGGGACAGATACGCAGTATTTT

j_call: TRBJ1-1
cdr3_length: 13
clone_size: once
v_call: TRBV14
d_call: NA
cdr3_aa: CASSIYRNTEAFF
cdr3_nt: TGTGCCAGCAGCATTTACAGGAACACTGAAGCTTTCTTT

j_call: TRBJ1-6
cdr3_length: 13
clone_size: NA
v_call: TRBV7-2
d_call: NA
cdr3_aa: CASSFEQNSPLHF
cdr3_nt: TGTGCCAGCAGCTTCGAACAGAATTCACCCCTCCACTTT

j_call: TRBJ2-7
cdr3_length: 18
clone_size: NA
v_call: TRBV4-1
d_call: NA
cdr3_aa: CASSQRPTSYRGSNEQYF
cdr3_nt: TGCGCCAGCAGCCAAAGACCGACCTCCTACCGGGGTTCGAACGAGCAGTACTTC

j_call: TRBJ1-1
cdr3_length: 15
clone_size: few
v_call: TRBV13
d_call: TRBD1
cdr3_aa: CASRTALQGSTEAFF
cdr3_nt: TGTGCCAGCAGAACCGCTCTACAGGGGAGCACTGAAGCTTTCTTT

j_call: TRBJ1-2
cdr3_length: 14
clone_size: NA
v_call: TRBV13
d_call: NA
cdr3_aa: CASRLFDSPYGYTF
cdr3_nt: TGTGCCAGCAGGTTGTTCGACAGCCCCTATGGCTACACCTTC

j_call: TRBJ1-2
cdr3_length: 16
clone_size: NA
v_call: TRBV7-9
d_call: TRBD1
cdr3_aa: CSSSLEGGQVSYGYTF
cdr3_nt: TGTTCCAGCAGCTTAGAAGGGGGACAGGTCTCCTATGGCTACACCTTC

j_call: TRBJ2-3
cdr3_length: 16
clone_size: few
v_call: TRBV4-3
d_call: TRBD2
cdr3_aa: CASSQLNAGGTDTQYF
cdr3_nt: TGCGCCAGCAGCCAGTTGAATGCGGGGGGCACAGATACGCAGTATTTT

j_call: TRBJ1-6
cdr3_length: 16
clone_size: NA
v_call: TRBV7-2
d_call: NA
cdr3_aa: CASSLDSQLKNSPLHF
cdr3_nt: TGTGCCAGCAGCTTAGACAGCCAATTGAAGAATTCACCCCTCCACTTT

j_call: TRBJ2-4
cdr3_length: 12
clone_size: NA
v_call: TRBV13
d_call: NA
cdr3_aa: CASQGIRDIQYF
cdr3_nt: TGTGCCAGCCAGGGGATCAGAGACATTCAGTACTTC

j_call: TRBJ1-1
cdr3_length: 15
clone_size: NA
v_call: TRBV4-1
d_call: NA
cdr3_aa: CASSQLGEGQAEAFF
cdr3_nt: TGCGCCAGCAGCCAGCTCGGGGAGGGGCAAGCTGAAGCTTTCTTT

j_call: TRBJ2-5
cdr3_length: 13
clone_size: NA
v_call: TRBV30
d_call: NA
cdr3_aa: CAWGGAGRGTQYF
cdr3_nt: TGTGCCTGGGGGGGGGCAGGGCGAGGGACCCAGTACTTC

j_call: TRBJ2-7
cdr3_length: 11
clone_size: NA
v_call: TRBV5-8
d_call: NA
cdr3_aa: CASSFTAEQYF
cdr3_nt: TGTGCCAGCAGCTTCACAGCCGAGCAGTACTTC

j_call: TRBJ1-1
cdr3_length: 15
clone_size: NA
v_call: TRBV5-4
d_call: TRBD1
cdr3_aa: CASSFGQGGITEAFF
cdr3_nt: TGTGCCAGCAGCTTCGGACAGGGCGGGATAACTGAAGCTTTCTTT

j_call: TRBJ2-5
cdr3_length: 12
clone_size: NA
v_call: TRBV6-5
d_call: TRBD1
cdr3_aa: CASRTGGGTQYF
cdr3_nt: TGTGCCAGCAGGACAGGGGGGGGGACCCAGTACTTC

j_call: TRBJ2-7
cdr3_length: 16
clone_size: NA
v_call: TRBV27
d_call: TRBD1
cdr3_aa: CASSSSLGTGGIEQYF
cdr3_nt: TGTGCCAGCAGTTCCTCCCTGGGGACAGGGGGTATCGAGCAGTACTTC

j_call: TRBJ1-2
cdr3_length: 16
clone_size: NA
v_call: TRBV4-1
d_call: TRBD1
cdr3_aa: CASSPNLDRAGYGYTF
cdr3_nt: TGCGCCAGCAGCCCCAATCTGGACAGGGCGGGCTATGGCTACACCTTC

j_call: TRBJ2-2
cdr3_length: 14
clone_size: many
v_call: TRBV6-4
d_call: TRBD1
cdr3_aa: CASSGQVDTGELFF
cdr3_nt: TGTGCCAGCAGCGGACAGGTAGACACCGGGGAGCTGTTTTTT

j_call: TRBJ2-7
cdr3_length: 16
clone_size: NA
v_call: TRBV5-6
d_call: TRBD1
cdr3_aa: CASSQPLGTGGREQYF
cdr3_nt: TGTGCCAGCAGCCAACCCCTCGGGACAGGGGGCCGCGAGCAGTACTTC

j_call: TRBJ2-5
cdr3_length: 13
clone_size: NA
v_call: TRBV7-7
d_call: NA
cdr3_aa: CASSFGTPETQYF
cdr3_nt: TGTGCTAGCAGCTTCGGGACTCCCGAGACCCAGTACTTC

j_call: TRBJ1-2
cdr3_length: 15
clone_size: NA
v_call: TRBV27
d_call: NA
cdr3_aa: CASSLAGPANYGYTF
cdr3_nt: TGTGCCAGCAGTTTAGCTGGTCCAGCTAACTATGGCTACACCTTC

j_call: TRBJ2-7
cdr3_length: 14
clone_size: NA
v_call: TRBV5-6
d_call: TRBD1
cdr3_aa: CASSHDRGHYEQYF
cdr3_nt: TGTGCCAGCAGCCACGACAGGGGGCATTACGAGCAGTACTTC

j_call: TRBJ2-3
cdr3_length: 16
clone_size: NA
v_call: TRBV5-5
d_call: TRBD2
cdr3_aa: CASSLGTSAKGDTQYF
cdr3_nt: TGTGCCAGCAGCCTCGGGACTAGCGCTAAGGGGGATACGCAGTATTTT

j_call: TRBJ2-7
cdr3_length: 15
clone_size: NA
v_call: TRBV11-2
d_call: TRBD2
cdr3_aa: CASSLGGGYSYEQYF
cdr3_nt: TGTGCCAGCAGCCTTGGGGGGGGTTATTCCTACGAGCAGTACTTC

j_call: TRBJ2-1
cdr3_length: 15
clone_size: NA
v_call: TRBV11-2
d_call: TRBD2
cdr3_aa: CASRTGGHPYNEQFF
cdr3_nt: TGTGCCAGCAGAACGGGGGGGCATCCCTACAATGAGCAGTTCTTC

j_call: TRBJ1-1
cdr3_length: 13
clone_size: NA
v_call: TRBV19
d_call: NA
cdr3_aa: CASSIGGNTEAFF
cdr3_nt: TGTGCCAGTAGTATAGGAGGGAACACTGAAGCTTTCTTT

j_call: TRBJ2-2
cdr3_length: 15
clone_size: NA
v_call: TRBV9
d_call: NA
cdr3_aa: CASSVDSHHTGELFF
cdr3_nt: TGTGCCAGCAGCGTAGACAGCCACCACACCGGGGAGCTGTTTTTT

j_call: TRBJ1-3
cdr3_length: 15
clone_size: NA
v_call: TRBV5-1
d_call: TRBD1
cdr3_aa: CTSSSNRGGGNTIYF
cdr3_nt: TGCACCAGCAGCTCTAACAGGGGAGGTGGAAACACCATATATTTT

j_call: TRBJ1-4
cdr3_length: 15
clone_size: few
v_call: TRBV5-1
d_call: NA
cdr3_aa: CASSASGPPEGKLFF
cdr3_nt: TGCGCCAGCAGCGCCTCAGGACCGCCCGAGGGAAAACTGTTTTTT

j_call: TRBJ1-5
cdr3_length: 13
clone_size: NA
v_call: TRBV5-6
d_call: NA
cdr3_aa: CASSLGGSQPQHF
cdr3_nt: TGTGCCAGCAGCTTGGGCGGGTCACAGCCCCAGCATTTT

j_call: TRBJ2-7
cdr3_length: 15
clone_size: NA
v_call: TRBV14
d_call: TRBD1
cdr3_aa: CASSLSGTGVYEQYF
cdr3_nt: TGTGCCAGCAGCCTTTCCGGGACAGGGGTGTACGAGCAGTACTTC

j_call: TRBJ2-5
cdr3_length: 15
clone_size: once
v_call: TRBV6-5
d_call: TRBD2
cdr3_aa: CASSYLFGGEETQYF
cdr3_nt: TGTGCCAGCAGTTACTTGTTCGGGGGGGAAGAGACCCAGTACTTC

j_call: TRBJ1-2
cdr3_length: 16
clone_size: NA
v_call: TRBV5-6
d_call: TRBD1
cdr3_aa: CASSLGGEGGVSRYTF
cdr3_nt: TGTGCCAGCAGCTTGGGGGGGGAAGGGGGCGTGAGCCGCTACACCTTC

j_call: TRBJ2-7
cdr3_length: 15
clone_size: NA
v_call: TRBV5-1
d_call: NA
cdr3_aa: CASSISDGTVSPQYF
cdr3_nt: TGCGCCAGCAGTATCTCTGACGGGACTGTCTCACCCCAGTACTTC

j_call: TRBJ2-1
cdr3_length: 14
clone_size: NA
v_call: TRBV4-3
d_call: TRBD2
cdr3_aa: CASSMTASGGEQFF
cdr3_nt: TGCGCCAGCAGCATGACGGCGAGCGGGGGGGAGCAGTTCTTC